These 20 T cell receptor beta chains were all obtained from the same sample, sequenced in a study of chemoradiotherapy in HPV16-positive cancers. TCRdb's copy holds only in-frame clones and misses some; the assay was immunoSEQ multiplex PCR. The sample carries roughly 5,800 clones, 85% recorded once. Source: tumor tissue, taken from a patient who underwent chemoradiotherapy. The receptors originated from a human donor with HPV-associated anogenital cancer.

The chain recombines TRBV30 with TRBJ2-1, with D uncertain. The CDR3 is made up of 13 amino acids. Germline V lookup: CDR1 GTSNPN, CDR2 SVGIG (reference sequence). V shed 3 bases and J shed 5 bases, with 11 bases lying between them. CDR3 in DNA: TGTGCCTGGAGCCTTGGGGATAACAATGAGCAGTTCTTC. It yields the protein CAWSLGDNNEQFF.

V and J are TRBV28 and TRBJ1-1, with TRBD1 as a possible D gene (5 bases). The CDR3 runs 14 residues. The V gene's germline CDR1 is MDHEN and CDR2 SYDVKM. The germline V and J ends were trimmed by 2 bases and 0 bases, with 7 bases remaining between them. This CDR3 reads CASSLGGMNTEAFF. CDR3 coding DNA: TGTGCCAGCAGTTTAGGGGGAATGAACACTGAAGCTTTCTTT.

The CDR3 bases are TGTGCCATCAGGCCGGACAGAGCCTCCTACGAGCAGTACTTC. Translating gives CAIRPDRASYEQYF. The genes are TRBV10-3 and TRBJ2-7; weak D call: TRBD1 (6 bases). Trimming left V 6 bases short and J 0 bases short, with 12 bases between. Germline CDR1 ENHRY, CDR2 SYGVKD. The CDR3 runs 14 residues.

The chain employs TRBV5-5 and TRBJ1-6; D remains unclear. CDR1 SGHKS and CDR2 YYEKEE come from the germline V gene (reference sequence). The CDR3 has 13 amino acids. Trimming removed 6 bases at V and 7 bases at J, with 11 bases between. CDR3: CASNPRGNSPLHF. For the CDR3, the DNA is TGTGCCAGCAACCCGCGGGGAAATTCACCCCTCCACTTT.

In nucleotides, the CDR3 is TGCGCCAGCAGTGAAGGCTCTGGGGCCAACGTCCTGACTTTC. Translated, it gives CASSEGSGANVLTF. The chain couples TRBV5-1 to TRBJ2-6; D not resolved. Germline CDR1 reads SGHRS; CDR2 reads YFSETQ. The CDR3 is made up of 14 amino acids. The V and J ends lost 5 bases and 0 bases respectively, with 6 bases between them.

The chain uses TRBV30 and TRBJ1-4, with unresolved D. CDR3 length equals 11 residues. Per germline, CDR1 GTSNPN and CDR2 SVGIG (reference sequence). V was pared by 2 bases and J by 8 bases, with 6 bases between. CDR3 DNA sequence: TGTGCCTGGAGTATAAGGGAAAAACTGTTTTTT. Protein: CAWSIREKLFF.

This chain uses TRBV14 with TRBJ1-1; D is unresolved. Looked up from germline, CDR1 is SGHDN and CDR2 is FVKESK. Trimming left V 4 bases short and J 1 base short, with 10 bases between. The length of the CDR3 is 14 residues. The CDR3 here is CASSPWVQNTEAFF. As DNA, the CDR3 is TGTGCCAGCAGCCCCTGGGTACAGAACACTGAAGCTTTCTTT.

This chain joins TRBV7-9 and TRBJ2-7, with D perhaps TRBD1 or TRBD2 (7 bases each). The CDR3 totals 14 residues. V dropped 6 bases and J dropped 6 bases, with 18 bases sitting between them. From germline, CDR1 is SEHNR and CDR2 FQNEAQ (reference sequence). The CDR3 nucleotides are TGTGCCAGCAGGGCAGGGGGGGCTTGGGGCGAGCAGTACTTC. Translated, it gives CASRAGGAWGEQYF.

This chain uses TRBV19 with TRBJ1-5; the match to TRBD1 covers 7 bases. V lost 0 bases, J lost 4 bases, and 15 bases stayed unmatched. The CDR3 spans 19 residues. Per the germline V gene, CDR1 is LNHDA and CDR2 is SQIVND (reference sequence). CDR3 sequence (DNA): TGTGCCAGTAGTATAGATTTTTATTCGGCCAGGGGGAAAAATCAGCCCCAGCATTTT. Translating it yields CASSIDFYSARGKNQPQHF.

The V call is TRBV15, the J call TRBJ2-3, with a weak D call TRBD1 (6 bases). In germline, CDR1 is LNHNV, CDR2 YYDKDF (reference sequence). This CDR3 region has 16 residues. Trimming cost V 4 bases and J 0 bases, with 14 bases left between them. CDR3 bases: TGTGCCACCAGCACCCGTAGGACAGCTAGCACAGATACGCAGTATTTT. Encoded protein: CATSTRRTASTDTQYF.

This chain joins TRBV30 and TRBJ1-2, with D uncertain. Germline lookup yields CDR1 GTSNPN and CDR2 SVGIG (reference sequence). Trimming stripped 2 bases from V and 2 bases from J, with 9 bases between. The CDR3 covers 13 residues. CDR3 sequence reads: CAWSPGANYGYTF. CDR3 in DNA: TGTGCCTGGAGTCCGGGAGCGAACTATGGCTACACCTTC. The full variable domain, its missing parts supplied by reference TRBV30 and TRBJ1-2, is SQTIHQWPATLVQPVGSPLSLECTVEGTSNPNLYWYRQAAGRGLQLLFYSVGIGQISSEVPQNLSASRPQDRQFILSSKKLLLSDSGFYLCAWSPGANYGYTFGSGTRLTVV.

The chain couples TRBV7-3 to TRBJ2-3; tentatively, D is TRBD2 (5 bases). The ends were cut back, 0 bases at V and 6 bases at J, with 10 bases in the middle. This CDR3 has 14 residues. Germline V gene data show CDR1 as SGHTA and CDR2 as FQGTGA. CDR3 sequence (DNA): TGTGCCAGCAGCTTAACGAGGTCTAGCGATACGCAGTATTTT. It codes for CASSLTRSSDTQYF.

V gene TRBV10-2 combines with J gene TRBJ2-7; no firm D call. The CDR3 runs to 12 residues. Trimming stripped 8 bases from V and 4 bases from J, with 12 bases between. Per germline, CDR1 WSHSY and CDR2 SAAADI. CDR3 protein: CASGKTTYEQYF. The CDR3 coding sequence is TGCGCCAGCGGAAAAACTACATACGAGCAGTACTTC.

The gene calls are TRBV5-1 and TRBJ2-4; D call uncertain. Trimming cost V 0 bases and J 1 base, with 5 bases left between them. The V gene's germline CDR1 is SGHRS and CDR2 YFSETQ. The CDR3 totals 14 residues. The CDR3 DNA is TGCGCCAGCAGCTTGGGCCGGGCCAAAAACATTCAGTACTTC. Protein sequence: CASSLGRAKNIQYF.

The V call is TRBV6-1, the J call TRBJ2-1; 7 nucleotides match TRBD1. The V gene end was trimmed by 2 bases and the J gene end by 4 bases; junction bases not matched to a gene: 5. The CDR3 loop spans 15 amino acids. Germline-derived CDR1 and CDR2 are MNHNS and SASEGT. In DNA form, the CDR3 reads TGTGCCAGCAGTGAATCCCCGACAGGGTACAATGAGCAGTTCTTC. Protein product: CASSESPTGYNEQFF.

V gene TRBV2 combines with J gene TRBJ2-2, with 8 bases that match TRBD1. This CDR3 contains 15 residues. Trimming cost V 6 bases and J 0 bases; bases outside gene matches: 3. CDR1 is SNHLY, CDR2 FYNNEI, per germline. The CDR3 DNA reads TGTGCCAGCAGGACAGGGGTCCCGAACACCGGGGAGCTGTTTTTT. Amino acids: CASRTGVPNTGELFF.

The rearrangement links TRBV6-5 to TRBJ2-1; 10 bases are shared with TRBD2. Germline V gene sequence: CDR1 MNHEY, CDR2 SVGAGI. The CDR3 contains 13 residues. The V gene end was trimmed by 5 bases and the J gene end by 12 bases; junction bases not matched to a gene: 7. The CDR3 bases are TGTGCCAGCAGTAGCGGGGGGGGTTTGGGGCAGTTCTTC. Encoded protein: CASSSGGGLGQFF.

The CDR3: CASSQDLGGMGQETQYF. DNA for the CDR3: TGTGCCAGCAGCCAAGATCTTGGGGGGATGGGGCAAGAGACCCAGTACTTC. This chain joins TRBV4-2 and TRBJ2-5; D perhaps matches TRBD2 (6 bases). This CDR3 region has 17 residues. V shed 0 bases and J shed 2 bases, with 16 bases lying between them. Germline values: CDR1 LGHNA, CDR2 YNFKEQ.

This clone is categorized as medium-sized (0.01 to 0.1%). This chain links TRBV7-2 with TRBJ1-2, with 8 bases matching TRBD1. V dropped 2 bases and J dropped 8; count of bases not matched to a gene: 7. This CDR3 has 14 residues. From germline, CDR1 is SGHTA and CDR2 FQGNSA. CDR3 sequence reads: CASSLYGRGQGYTF. CDR3 sequence (DNA): TGTGCCAGCAGCTTATATGGCAGGGGGCAAGGCTACACCTTC.

The V and J genes are TRBV11-2 and TRBJ1-1, with a weak D call TRBD1 (6 bases). This CDR3 spans 11 amino acids. V dropped 5 bases and J dropped 9 bases, with 10 bases sitting between them. Germline loops: CDR1 SGHAT, CDR2 FQNNGV. As DNA, the CDR3 is TGTGCCAGCAGCATAGGACAGAAAGCTTTCTTT. Protein sequence: CASSIGQKAFF.